Shown below are 17 T cell receptor beta chains from a single sample sequenced in a study of cytomegalovirus exposure and HLA in healthy donors. PCR employed 60 Vbeta and 13 Jbeta primers. The method was immunoSEQ multiplex PCR; TCRdb's version includes in-frame clones alone and lacks a portion of them. The table records some 77,000 clones, approximately 75% of them present only once. What was sequenced was PBMCs. Receptors originate from a woman between 40 and 50 years old in good health and CMV-seronegative.

This clone was detected once. The chain links TRBV29-1 to TRBJ2-1, with TRBD2 matching 13 bases. Germline assignment: CDR1 SQVTM and CDR2 ANQGSEA. The length of the CDR3 is 14 residues. V shed 8 bases and J 3 bases; nucleotides not matched to a gene: 4. The CDR3 is CSTSGRAFYNEQFF. In DNA, the CDR3 is TGCAGCACTAGCGGGAGGGCCTTCTACAATGAGCAGTTCTTC.

With regard to this clone: Relative to the germline gene, one junction end is altered; a read error may explain this. V is TRBV29-1 and J is TRBJ2-3; TRBD2 matches 9 bases. From germline, CDR1 is SQVTM and CDR2 ANQGSEA. The CDR3 totals 21 residues. The CDR3 region is CSAEDPSRALSGTSSTNTQYF. CDR3 nucleotides: TGCAGCGCTGAAGATCCCTCACGGGCCTTATCCGGGACTAGCTCGACAAATACGCAGTATTTT.

V gene TRBV7-9 combines with J gene TRBJ2-1; 15 bases are a match to TRBD2. This CDR3 comprises 16 residues. V lost 4 bases to trimming and J lost 7 bases; unmatched junction nucleotides: 5. Germline V CDR1 and CDR2: SEHNR, FQNEAQ (reference sequence). As DNA, the CDR3 is TGTGCCAGCAGCTCCGGACTAGCGGGAGGGTGGAATGAGCAGTTCTTC. Translated, it gives CASSSGLAGGWNEQFF.

The V and J genes are TRBV28 and TRBJ1-2; D gene ambiguous. Trimming left V 4 bases short and J 4 bases short, with 10 bases between. Germline lookup yields CDR1 MDHEN and CDR2 SYDVKM. This CDR3 comprises 13 residues. CDR3 DNA sequence: TGTGCCAGCAGTTGGGCCCTGGGCTATGGCTACACCTTC. Translating gives CASSWALGYGYTF.

This clone was picked up a small number of times. The junction shows a germline mismatch at one end, possibly a read error. The V call is TRBV2, the J call TRBJ2-3; D gene unclear. CDR1 and CDR2 from the germline V gene are SNHLY and FYNNEI. The CDR3 contains 15 residues. The CDR3 here is CATSDLGHDTDTQYF. CDR3 DNA sequence: TGTGCCACCAGTGACCTAGGCCATGACACAGATACGCAGTATTTT.

As concerns this clone: Its ends do not fully match the called genes, so a read error is possible. This chain connects TRBV19 to TRBJ2-3; 9 bases are shared with TRBD1. This CDR3 spans 18 amino acids. Germline V CDR1 and CDR2: LNHDA, SQIVND (reference sequence). The CDR3 DNA reads TGTGCCAGTAGTATAGTCCCTCCGGGACAGGGAAGTCGCTTTACGCGGTATTTT. This gives the protein CASSIVPPGQGSRFTRYF.

The V and J genes are TRBV27 and TRBJ2-4; 9 nucleotides match TRBD2. Looked up from germline, CDR1 is MNHEY and CDR2 is SMNVEV (reference sequence). The CDR3 sequence is 18 residues long. V dropped 5 bases and J dropped 0; count of bases not matched to a gene: 11. CDR3 protein: CASSPRTSAALAKNIQYF. The CDR3 nucleotides are TGTGCCAGCAGTCCGAGGACTAGCGCGGCACTAGCCAAAAACATTCAGTACTTC.

The chain uses TRBV7-2 and TRBJ1-5; tentatively, D is TRBD1 (5 bases). The CDR3 covers 17 residues. Trimming cost V 1 base and J 7 bases, with 20 bases left between them. The germline V gene has CDR1 SGHTA and CDR2 FQGNSA. CDR3 sequence reads: CASSLGGAQTLTQPQHF. The DNA for the CDR3 is TGTGCCAGCAGCTTAGGGGGCGCACAGACCCTCACCCAGCCCCAGCATTTT.

This clone was detected only a few times. The V gene is TRBV6-6, the J gene TRBJ2-1; D may be TRBD1 (6 bases). Between the trimmed V and J ends, which lost 5 bases and 0 bases, there was a span of 11 bases. Looked up from germline, CDR1 is MNHNY and CDR2 is SVGAGI (reference sequence). The CDR3 spans 15 residues. CDR3 bases: TGTGCCAGCAGTACGCAGGGGAGCTCCTACAATGAGCAGTTCTTC. This translates into CASSTQGSSYNEQFF.

The chain uses TRBV10-3 and TRBJ2-5, with 7 bases that match TRBD1. CDR1 and CDR2 from the germline V gene are ENHRY and SYGVKD. Trimming removed 0 bases from V and 2 bases from J; junction bases left unmatched: 0. The CDR3 has 14 residues. The CDR3 bases are TGTGCCATCAGTGAGTCGGGACAGCAAGAGACCCAGTACTTC. It yields the protein CAISESGQQETQYF.

The chain combines TRBV2 with TRBJ2-3; 7 bases align to TRBD2. This CDR3 spans 15 amino acids. Germline-derived CDR1 and CDR2 are SNHLY and FYNNEI. The J segment lost 4 bases and the V segment lost 3 bases, leaving 7 bases of the junction unmatched. CDR3 coding DNA: TGTGCCAGCAGTGACGCGGGGGTCCTGGCAGATACGCAGTATTTT. Residues: CASSDAGVLADTQYF.

The genes are TRBV19 and TRBJ1-5; 7 bases align to TRBD1. V lost 5 bases to trimming and J lost 11 bases; unmatched junction nucleotides: 9. CDR1 and CDR2 from the germline V gene are LNHDA and SQIVND (reference sequence). This CDR3 has 13 amino acids. This CDR3 reads CASSFTTGRTQHF. Written as DNA, the CDR3 is TGTGCCAGTAGTTTCACGACAGGGCGGACCCAGCATTTT.

The V and J genes are TRBV7-2 and TRBJ1-5; no definite D call. The CDR3 spans 12 residues. Germline loops: CDR1 SGHTA, CDR2 FQGNSA. The V end lost 4 bases, the J end lost 4 bases, and 5 bases lay between the germline ends. The CDR3 spells CASSSPNQPQHF. CDR3 nucleotides: TGTGCCAGCAGCTCCCCGAATCAGCCCCAGCATTTT.

The rearrangement links TRBV7-3 to TRBJ1-1, with a tentative D call TRBD1 (6 bases). The CDR3 extends over 13 amino acids. Germline CDR1 and CDR2: SGHTA and FQGTGA. The V end was cut by 5 bases, the J end by 5 bases, with 12 bases between. CDR3 protein: CASSRGSWTEAFF. Here the CDR3 DNA reads TGTGCCAGCAGCAGGGGGAGTTGGACTGAAGCTTTCTTT.

J is TRBJ1-1 and V is TRBV5-4; D uncertain. There are 14 residues in the CDR3. V was cut by 4 bases and J by 8 bases, with 18 bases left in between. CDR1 and CDR2 from the germline V gene are SGHNT and YYREEE (reference sequence). The chain's CDR3 is CASSPIGREGEAFF. In DNA, the CDR3 is TGTGCCAGCAGCCCGATAGGTCGGGAAGGAGAAGCTTTCTTT.

J is TRBJ2-7 and V is TRBV18, with TRBD1 matching 7 bases. This CDR3 is 16 amino acids long. V was clipped by 0 bases and J by 2 bases; unmatched bases: 7. Germline CDR1 KGHSH, CDR2 LQKENI. CDR3 nucleotides: TGTGCCAGCTCACCACCGGGTTGGGACAGCCCCTACGAGCAGTACTTC. It yields the protein CASSPPGWDSPYEQYF.

This chain links TRBV5-1 with TRBJ2-3, with 7 positions matching TRBD2. Germline CDR1 SGHRS, CDR2 YFSETQ. The CDR3 has 14 residues. The V segment lost 7 bases and the J segment 3 bases; nucleotides outside the gene matches: 8. This chain's CDR3 is CASGRGGGTDTQYF. CDR3 in DNA: TGCGCCAGCGGGAGGGGAGGTGGGACAGATACGCAGTATTTT.